This T cell receptor beta chain was captured by sequencing in a study of response to subunit inactivated influenza vaccine. This clonotype was seen a handful of times. TCRdb re-analysed the RT-PCR reads in MiXCR, keeping a single row per CDR3 protein. Of 800,000 or so distinct CDR3 sequences in the sample, approximately 21% were seen once. This CDR3 has 15 amino acids. The V gene end was trimmed by 7 bases and the J gene end by 3 bases; junction bases not matched to a gene: 10. The germline V gene encodes CDR1 SEHNR and CDR2 FQNEAQ (reference sequence). The rearrangement uses TRBV7-9 and TRBJ1-1; 8 positions agree with TRBD1. This receptor was identified in a man aged 45-60 years who received an inactivated influenza vaccine. This specimen was PBMCs from blood, taken approximately 5 days after vaccination. CDR3 residues: CASTPRGRIDTEAFF. The CDR3 DNA is TGTGCCAGCACCCCCAGGGGGCGAATTGACACTGAAGCTTTCTTT.